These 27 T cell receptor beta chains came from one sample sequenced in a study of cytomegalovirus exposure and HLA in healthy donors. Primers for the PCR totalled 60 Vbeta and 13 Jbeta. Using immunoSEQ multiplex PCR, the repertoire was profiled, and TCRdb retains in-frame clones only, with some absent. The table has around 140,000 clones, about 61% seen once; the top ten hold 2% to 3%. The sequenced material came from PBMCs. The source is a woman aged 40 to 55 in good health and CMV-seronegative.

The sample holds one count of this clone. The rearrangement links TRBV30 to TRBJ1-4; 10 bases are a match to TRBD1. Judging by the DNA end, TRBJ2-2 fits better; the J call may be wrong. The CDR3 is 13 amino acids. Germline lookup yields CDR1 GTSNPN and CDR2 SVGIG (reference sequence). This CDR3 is CAWSQDRGMELFF. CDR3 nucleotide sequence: TGTGCCTGGAGTCAGGACAGGGGGATGGAGCTGTTTTTT.

CDR3 nucleotides: TGTGCCAGCAGCTCCGCCGGGACAGGGGTGACCTACGAGCAGTACTTC. Its translation is CASSSAGTGVTYEQYF. V is TRBV7-2 and J is TRBJ2-7, with 10 bases matching TRBD1. With V trimmed by 4 bases and J by 2 bases, 8 bases remained unmatched. The CDR3 totals 16 residues. Per germline, CDR1 SGHTA and CDR2 FQGNSA.

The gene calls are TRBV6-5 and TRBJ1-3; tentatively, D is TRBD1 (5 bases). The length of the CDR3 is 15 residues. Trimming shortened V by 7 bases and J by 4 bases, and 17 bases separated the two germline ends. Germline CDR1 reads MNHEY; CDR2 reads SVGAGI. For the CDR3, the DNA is TGTGCCAGCAAAAGGGGTTTGGGCTCCGGAAACACCATATATTTT. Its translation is CASKRGLGSGNTIYF.

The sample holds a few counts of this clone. The CDR3 nucleotides are TGTGCCAGCAGTTCAACAGGGAGTTATAATTCACCCCTCCACTTT. Protein product: CASSSTGSYNSPLHF. The chain carries TRBV6-5 and TRBJ1-6, with D possibly matching TRBD1 (6 bases). Trimming removed 4 bases from V and 4 bases from J, with 11 bases in between. From germline, CDR1 is MNHEY and CDR2 SVGAGI. The CDR3 spans 15 residues.

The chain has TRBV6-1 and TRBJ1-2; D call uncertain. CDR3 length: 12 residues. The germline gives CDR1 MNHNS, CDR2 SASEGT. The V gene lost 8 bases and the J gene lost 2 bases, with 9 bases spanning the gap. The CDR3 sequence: CASERINYGYTF. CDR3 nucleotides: TGTGCCAGCGAGAGAATCAACTATGGCTACACCTTC.

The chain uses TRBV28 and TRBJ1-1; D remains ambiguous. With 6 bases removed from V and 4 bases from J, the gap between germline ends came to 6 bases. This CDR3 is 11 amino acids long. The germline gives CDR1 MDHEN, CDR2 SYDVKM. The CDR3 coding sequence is TGTGCCAGCAGAGCTCCCACTGAAGCTTTCTTT. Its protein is CASRAPTEAFF.

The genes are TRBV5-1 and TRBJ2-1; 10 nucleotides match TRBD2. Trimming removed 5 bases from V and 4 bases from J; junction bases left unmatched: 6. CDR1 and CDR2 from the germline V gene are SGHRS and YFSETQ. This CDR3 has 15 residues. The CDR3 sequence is CASSLAGGHYNEQFF. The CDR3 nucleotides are TGCGCCAGCAGTTTAGCGGGGGGCCATTACAATGAGCAGTTCTTC.

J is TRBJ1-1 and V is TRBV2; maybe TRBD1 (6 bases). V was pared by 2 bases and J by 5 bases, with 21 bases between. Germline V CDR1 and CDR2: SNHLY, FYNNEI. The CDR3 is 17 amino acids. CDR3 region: CASSERAGATQGTEAFF. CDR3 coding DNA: TGTGCCAGCAGTGAACGGGCAGGGGCCACTCAGGGAACTGAAGCTTTCTTT. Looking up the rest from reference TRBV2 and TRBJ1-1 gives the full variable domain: EPEVTQTPSHQVTQMGQEVILRCVPISNHLYFYWYRQILGQKVEFLVSFYNNEISEKSEIFDDQFSVERPDGSNFTLKIRSTKLEDSAMYFCASSERAGATQGTEAFFGQGTRLTVV.

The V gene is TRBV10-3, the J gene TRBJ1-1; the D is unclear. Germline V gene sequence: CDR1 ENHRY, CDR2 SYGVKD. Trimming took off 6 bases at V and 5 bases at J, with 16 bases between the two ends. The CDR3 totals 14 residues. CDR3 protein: CAISSGLAFTEAFF. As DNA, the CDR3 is TGTGCCATCAGCTCGGGTCTTGCGTTTACTGAAGCTTTCTTT.

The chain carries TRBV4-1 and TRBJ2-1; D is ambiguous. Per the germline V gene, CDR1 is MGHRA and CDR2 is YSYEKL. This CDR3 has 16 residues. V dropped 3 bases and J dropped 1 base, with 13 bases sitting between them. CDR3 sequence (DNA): TGCGCCAGCAGCCAGCCGGGTATGAGGTCCTACAATGAGCAGTTCTTC. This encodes CASSQPGMRSYNEQFF.

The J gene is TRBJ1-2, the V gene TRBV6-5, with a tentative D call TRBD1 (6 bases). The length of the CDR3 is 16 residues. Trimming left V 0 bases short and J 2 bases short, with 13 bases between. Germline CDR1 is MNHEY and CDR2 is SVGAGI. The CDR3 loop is CASSYSRTGTNYGYTF. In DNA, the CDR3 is TGTGCCAGCAGTTACTCGAGAACAGGGACCAACTATGGCTACACCTTC.

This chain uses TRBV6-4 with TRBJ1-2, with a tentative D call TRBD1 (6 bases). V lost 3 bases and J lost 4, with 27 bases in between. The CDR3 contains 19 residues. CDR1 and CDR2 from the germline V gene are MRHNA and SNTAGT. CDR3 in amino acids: CASSEVFFRGPRLRYGYTF. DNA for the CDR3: TGTGCCAGCAGTGAAGTCTTTTTCAGGGGTCCTCGTCTTCGCTATGGCTACACCTTC.

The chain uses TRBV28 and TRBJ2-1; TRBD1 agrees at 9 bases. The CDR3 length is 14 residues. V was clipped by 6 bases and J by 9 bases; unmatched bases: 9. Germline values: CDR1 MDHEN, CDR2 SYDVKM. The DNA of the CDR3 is TGTGCCAGCAGGTCCGGGACAGGGAGGGGTGAGCAGTTCTTC. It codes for CASRSGTGRGEQFF.

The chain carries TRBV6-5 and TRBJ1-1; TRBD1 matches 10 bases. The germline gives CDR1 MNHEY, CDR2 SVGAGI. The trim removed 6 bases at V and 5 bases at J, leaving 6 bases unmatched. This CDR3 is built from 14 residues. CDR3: CASSYRTGGTEAFF. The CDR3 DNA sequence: TGTGCCAGCAGCTACCGGACAGGGGGGACTGAAGCTTTCTTT.

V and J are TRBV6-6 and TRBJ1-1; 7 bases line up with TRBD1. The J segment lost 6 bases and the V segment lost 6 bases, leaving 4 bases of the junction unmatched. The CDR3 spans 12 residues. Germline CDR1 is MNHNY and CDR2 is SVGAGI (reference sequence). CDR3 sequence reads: CASRQGQSEAFF. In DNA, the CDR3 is TGTGCCAGCAGGCAGGGACAGTCTGAAGCTTTCTTT.

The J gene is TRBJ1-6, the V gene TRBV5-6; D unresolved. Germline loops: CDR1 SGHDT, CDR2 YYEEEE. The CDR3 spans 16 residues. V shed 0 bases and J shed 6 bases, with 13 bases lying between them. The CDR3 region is CASSLGAARFNSPLHF. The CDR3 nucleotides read TGTGCCAGCAGCTTGGGAGCCGCTCGCTTTAATTCACCCCTCCACTTT.

CDR3 DNA: TGTGCCAGCAGCCCCGGGACAGACGGAGAGCAGTACTTC. Encoded protein: CASSPGTDGEQYF. The J gene is TRBJ2-7, the V gene TRBV7-8; 7 bases fit TRBD1. V was pared by 5 bases and J by 7 bases, with 8 bases of the junction left unmatched. In germline, CDR1 is SGHVS, CDR2 FQNEAQ. The CDR3 loop spans 13 amino acids. The whole variable domain, filled in from reference TRBV7-8 and TRBJ2-7, reads GAGVSQSPRYKVAKRGQDVALRCDPISGHVSLFWYQQALGQGPEFLTYFQNEAQLDKSGLPSDRFFAERPEGSVSTLKIQRTQQEDSAVYLCASSPGTDGEQYFGPGTRLTVT.

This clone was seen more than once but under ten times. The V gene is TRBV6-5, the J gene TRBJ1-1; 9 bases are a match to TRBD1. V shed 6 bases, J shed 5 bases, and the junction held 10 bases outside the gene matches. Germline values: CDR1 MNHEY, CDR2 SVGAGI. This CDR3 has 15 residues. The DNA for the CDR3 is TGTGCCAGCAGATTCGGGACAGGGAGGGAGACTGAAGCTTTCTTT. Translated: CASRFGTGRETEAFF.

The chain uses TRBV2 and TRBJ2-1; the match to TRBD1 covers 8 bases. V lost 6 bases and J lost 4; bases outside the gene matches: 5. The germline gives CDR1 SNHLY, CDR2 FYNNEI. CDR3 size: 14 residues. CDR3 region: CASRDRVGYNEQFF. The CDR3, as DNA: TGTGCCAGCAGGGACAGGGTCGGATACAATGAGCAGTTCTTC.

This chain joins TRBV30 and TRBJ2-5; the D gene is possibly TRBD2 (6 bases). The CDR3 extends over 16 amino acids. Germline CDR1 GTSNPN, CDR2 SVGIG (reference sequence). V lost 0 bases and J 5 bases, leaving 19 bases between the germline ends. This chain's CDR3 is CAWSVRRTNSRETQYF. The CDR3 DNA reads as TGTGCCTGGAGTGTACGAAGGACTAACAGTCGGGAGACCCAGTACTTC.

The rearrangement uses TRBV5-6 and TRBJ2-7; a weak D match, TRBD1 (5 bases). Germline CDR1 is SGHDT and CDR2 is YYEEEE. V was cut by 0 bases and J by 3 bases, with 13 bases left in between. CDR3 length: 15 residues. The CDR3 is CASSLGGANLYEQYF. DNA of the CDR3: TGTGCCAGCAGCTTGGGTGGGGCGAATCTCTACGAGCAGTACTTC. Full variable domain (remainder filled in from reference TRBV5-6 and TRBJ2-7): DAGVTQSPTHLIKTRGQQVTLRCSPKSGHDTVSWYQQALGQGPQFIFQYYEEEERQRGNFPDRFSGHQFPNYSSELNVNALLLGDSALYLCASSLGGANLYEQYFGPGTRLTVT.

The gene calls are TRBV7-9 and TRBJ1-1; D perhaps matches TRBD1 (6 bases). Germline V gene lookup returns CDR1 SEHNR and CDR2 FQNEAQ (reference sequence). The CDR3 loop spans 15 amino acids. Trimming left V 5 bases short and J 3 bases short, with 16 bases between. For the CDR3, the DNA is TGTGCCAGCAGCCTAGGGGGACTGACTTACACTGAAGCTTTCTTT. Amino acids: CASSLGGLTYTEAFF.

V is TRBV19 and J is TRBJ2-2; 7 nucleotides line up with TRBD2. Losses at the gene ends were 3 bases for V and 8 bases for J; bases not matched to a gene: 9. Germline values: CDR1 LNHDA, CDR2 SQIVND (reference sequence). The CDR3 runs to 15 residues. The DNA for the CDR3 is TGTGCCAGTAGTATGAGCGGGGCTCCCCCAGGGGAGCTGTTTTTT. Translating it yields CASSMSGAPPGELFF.

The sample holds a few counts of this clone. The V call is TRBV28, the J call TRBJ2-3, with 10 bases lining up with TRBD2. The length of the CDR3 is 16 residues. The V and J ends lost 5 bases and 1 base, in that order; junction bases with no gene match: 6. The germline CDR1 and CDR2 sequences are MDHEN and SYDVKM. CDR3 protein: CASSPGLAGGTDTQYF. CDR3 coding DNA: TGTGCCAGCAGTCCAGGCCTAGCGGGGGGCACAGATACGCAGTATTTT.

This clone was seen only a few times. Written as DNA, the CDR3 is TGTGCCAGCAGCACCTACGAGCAGTACTTC. It translates to CASSTYEQYF. This rearrangement joins TRBV28 to TRBJ2-7; D ambiguous. The CDR3 consists of 10 residues. CDR1 is MDHEN and CDR2 is SYDVKM in the germline V gene. With 6 bases removed from V and 2 bases from J, the gap between germline ends came to 2 bases.

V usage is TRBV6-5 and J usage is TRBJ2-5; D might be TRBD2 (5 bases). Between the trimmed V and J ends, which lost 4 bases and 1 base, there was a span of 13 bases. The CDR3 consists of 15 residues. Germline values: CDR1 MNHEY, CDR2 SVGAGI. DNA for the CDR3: TGTGCCAGCAGTTCCACTCGGGGTCTCCAAGAGACCCAGTACTTC. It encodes CASSSTRGLQETQYF.

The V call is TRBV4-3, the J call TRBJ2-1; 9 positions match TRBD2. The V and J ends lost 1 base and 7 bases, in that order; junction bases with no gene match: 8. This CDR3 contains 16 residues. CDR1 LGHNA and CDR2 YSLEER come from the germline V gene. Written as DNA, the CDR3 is TGCGCCAGCAGCCAAGCCTTAGCGGGGGTGGGGAATGAGCAGTTCTTC. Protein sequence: CASSQALAGVGNEQFF.